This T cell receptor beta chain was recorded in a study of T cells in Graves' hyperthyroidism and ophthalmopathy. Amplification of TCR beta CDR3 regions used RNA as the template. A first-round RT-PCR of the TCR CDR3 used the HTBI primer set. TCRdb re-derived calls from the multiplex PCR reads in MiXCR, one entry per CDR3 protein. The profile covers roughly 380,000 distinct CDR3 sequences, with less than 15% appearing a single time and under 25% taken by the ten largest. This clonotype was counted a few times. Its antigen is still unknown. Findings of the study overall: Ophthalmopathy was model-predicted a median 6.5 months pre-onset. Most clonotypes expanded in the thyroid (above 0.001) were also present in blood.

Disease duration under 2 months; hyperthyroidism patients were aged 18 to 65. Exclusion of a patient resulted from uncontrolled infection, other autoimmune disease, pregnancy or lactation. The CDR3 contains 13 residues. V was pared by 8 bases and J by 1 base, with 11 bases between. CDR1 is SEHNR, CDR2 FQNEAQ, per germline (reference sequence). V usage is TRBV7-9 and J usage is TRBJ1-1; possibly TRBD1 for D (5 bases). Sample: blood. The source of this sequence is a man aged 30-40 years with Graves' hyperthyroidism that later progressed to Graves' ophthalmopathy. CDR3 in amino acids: CASARGTNTEAFF. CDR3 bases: TGTGCCAGCGCGCGGGGCACGAACACTGAAGCTTTCTTT.